The rows below give T cell receptor beta chains drawn from one sample of a study of cytomegalovirus exposure and HLA in healthy donors. TCRdb's table, derived via immunoSEQ multiplex PCR, lists solely in-frame clones and lacks some. Found here are 150,000 to 200,000 clones, around 88% of them singletons; the top ten hold about 0.9%. Sequencing was done on a sample of PBMCs. Receptors were obtained from a woman in her 30s in good health and CMV-seronegative. Both conserved end residues are part of each CDR3. The D gene is left open where the match is weak. Some rows mark clone size as missing; the rest say once, few, many or name a class of expanded clone.

J: TRBJ1-1; size: -; D: TRBD1; V: TRBV10-3; CDR3: CAISDRDRNTEAFF; DNA: TGTGCCATCAGTGACCGGGACAGGAACACTGAAGCTTTCTTT
J: TRBJ2-5; size: -; D: TRBD2; V: TRBV4-2; CDR3: CASSQSASGETQYF; DNA: TGTGCCAGCAGCCAGTCAGCTAGCGGGGAGACCCAGTACTTC
J: TRBJ1-5; size: -; D: -; V: TRBV5-1; CDR3: CASSLDGAGGQPQHF; DNA: TGCGCCAGCAGCTTGGATGGTGCAGGAGGGCAGCCCCAGCATTTT
J: TRBJ1-5; size: -; D: TRBD1; V: TRBV28; CDR3: CASRAAKGAGQPQHF; DNA: TGTGCCAGCAGGGCCGCTAAGGGGGCAGGGCAGCCCCAGCATTTT
J: TRBJ2-3; size: -; D: TRBD2; V: TRBV5-4; CDR3: CAMSGRASDTQYF; DNA: TGTGCCATGAGCGGGAGGGCCTCAGATACGCAGTATTTT
J: TRBJ2-7; size: -; D: -; V: TRBV10-3; CDR3: CAISELRVISYEQYF; DNA: TGTGCCATCAGTGAGCTCCGGGTCATCTCCTACGAGCAGTACTTC
J: TRBJ2-7; size: -; D: -; V: TRBV28; CDR3: CASSLFFEVVAGNYEQYF; DNA: TGTGCCAGCAGTTTATTTTTTGAGGTTGTGGCGGGGAACTACGAGCAGTACTTC
J: TRBJ1-2; size: -; D: -; V: TRBV11-2; CDR3: CASSYAGVAYGYTF; DNA: TGTGCCAGCAGCTATGCAGGGGTCGCCTATGGCTACACCTTC
J: TRBJ2-1; size: -; D: TRBD2; V: TRBV27; CDR3: CASGGLGYNEQFF; DNA: TGTGCCAGCGGGGGACTAGGGTACAATGAGCAGTTCTTC
J: TRBJ1-1; size: few; D: TRBD1; V: TRBV29-1; CDR3: CSVDRAGDTEAFF; DNA: TGCAGCGTAGACAGGGCCGGGGACACTGAAGCTTTCTTT
J: TRBJ2-2; size: -; D: -; V: TRBV27; CDR3: CASSLSGGGGTNTGELFF; DNA: TGTGCCAGCAGTTTATCCGGAGGGGGAGGGACGAACACCGGGGAGCTGTTTTTT
J: TRBJ1-1; size: -; D: TRBD1; V: TRBV7-9; CDR3: CASSLGQGADTEAFF; DNA: TGTGCCAGCAGCTTAGGTCAGGGGGCCGATACTGAAGCTTTCTTT
J: TRBJ1-3; size: -; D: -; V: TRBV5-8; CDR3: CASYSGQMMGNTIYF; DNA: TGTGCCAGCTACTCCGGACAAATGATGGGAAACACCATATATTTT
J: TRBJ1-6; size: -; D: TRBD1; V: TRBV6-5; CDR3: CASSYGRDRVNSPLHF; DNA: TGTGCCAGCAGTTACGGGAGGGACAGGGTTAATTCACCCCTCCACTTT
J: TRBJ2-7; size: -; D: -; V: TRBV10-3; CDR3: CAISGSGRAGGREQYF; DNA: TGTGCCATCAGCGGTTCAGGGCGAGCCGGGGGACGGGAGCAGTACTTC
J: TRBJ2-7; size: -; D: TRBD2; V: TRBV7-9; CDR3: CASSHPGAGAYEQYF; DNA: TGTGCCAGCAGCCATCCCGGAGCGGGAGCTTACGAGCAGTACTTC
J: TRBJ2-2; size: -; D: TRBD1; V: TRBV11-1; CDR3: CASSLRTGPNTGELFF; DNA: TGTGCCAGCAGCCTTCGGACAGGTCCGAACACCGGGGAGCTGTTTTTT
J: TRBJ1-2; size: -; D: TRBD1; V: TRBV5-6; CDR3: CASSPGQGNYGYTF; DNA: TGTGCCAGCAGCCCGGGACAGGGGAACTATGGCTACACCTTC
J: TRBJ1-1; size: -; D: -; V: TRBV5-4; CDR3: CASSLGSGEAFF; DNA: TGTGCCAGCAGCTTGGGAAGCGGCGAAGCTTTCTTT
J: TRBJ2-2; size: -; D: TRBD2; V: TRBV25-1; CDR3: CASSETSGGTGELFF; DNA: TGTGCCAGCAGTGAAACTAGCGGGGGCACCGGGGAGCTGTTTTTT
J: TRBJ2-5; size: -; D: TRBD2; V: TRBV28; CDR3: CASSFRTRMETQYF; DNA: TGTGCCAGCAGTTTCCGGACTAGAATGGAGACCCAGTACTTC
J: TRBJ2-1; size: -; D: -; V: TRBV7-2; CDR3: CASSLSVNEQFF; DNA: TGTGCCAGCAGCTTATCAGTCAATGAGCAGTTCTTC
J: TRBJ2-3; size: -; D: -; V: TRBV27; CDR3: CASGVRATDTQYF; DNA: TGTGCCAGTGGGGTGAGGGCCACAGATACGCAGTATTTT
J: TRBJ2-7; size: -; D: TRBD2; V: TRBV5-6; CDR3: CASSSPGLASYEQYF; DNA: TGTGCCAGCAGCTCCCCCGGACTAGCATCCTACGAGCAGTACTTC
J: TRBJ2-7; size: -; D: -; V: TRBV30; CDR3: CAWSVGGTAYEQYF; DNA: TGTGCCTGGAGCGTCGGCGGAACGGCCTACGAGCAGTACTTC
J: TRBJ2-2; size: -; D: -; V: TRBV18; CDR3: CASSPRGTGELFF; DNA: TGTGCCAGCTCACCAAGAGGGACCGGGGAGCTGTTTTTT
J: TRBJ1-4; size: once; D: TRBD1; V: TRBV9; CDR3: CASSARQGAGEKLFF; DNA: TGTGCCAGCAGCGCCCGACAGGGGGCGGGTGAAAAACTGTTTTTT
J: TRBJ1-2; size: -; D: -; V: TRBV27; CDR3: CASSLRFLDGYTF; DNA: TGTGCCAGCAGTTTGAGGTTTCTCGATGGCTACACCTTC
J: TRBJ2-7; size: -; D: TRBD2; V: TRBV10-1; CDR3: CASSERIAGGPVQYF; DNA: TGCGCCAGCAGTGAAAGGATAGCGGGAGGGCCGGTGCAGTACTTC
J: TRBJ2-1; size: once; D: TRBD2; V: TRBV2; CDR3: CASSLLRTSGSGTSSYNEQFF; DNA: TGTGCCAGCAGTTTACTTAGGACTAGCGGGAGCGGAACTAGCTCCTACAATGAGCAGTTCTTC
J: TRBJ2-1; size: few; D: -; V: TRBV10-2; CDR3: CASSDGLAPYNEQFF; DNA: TGCGCCAGCAGTGACGGGTTAGCTCCTTACAATGAGCAGTTCTTC
J: TRBJ2-7; size: -; D: -; V: TRBV18; CDR3: CASSPRQGEQYF; DNA: TGTGCCAGCTCACCTAGGCAGGGCGAGCAGTACTTC
J: TRBJ2-7; size: -; D: TRBD2; V: TRBV27; CDR3: CASSPGLAGGREQYF; DNA: TGTGCCAGCAGTCCTGGACTAGCGGGGGGTCGCGAGCAGTACTTC
J: TRBJ1-5; size: -; D: TRBD1; V: TRBV6-5; CDR3: CASSTIRDRGQPQHF; DNA: TGTGCCAGCAGTACGATCCGGGACAGGGGCCAGCCCCAGCATTTT
J: TRBJ2-7; size: -; D: TRBD1; V: TRBV7-2; CDR3: CASSAPGQGESSYEQYF; DNA: TGTGCCAGCAGCGCCCCGGGACAGGGTGAGAGCTCCTACGAGCAGTACTTC
J: TRBJ2-5; size: -; D: -; V: TRBV14; CDR3: CASSQAVGGTQYF; DNA: TGTGCCAGCAGCCAGGCAGTAGGGGGGACCCAGTACTTC
J: TRBJ2-1; size: -; D: TRBD1; V: TRBV5-1; CDR3: CASSLETGVYNEQFF; DNA: TGCGCCAGCAGCTTGGAGACAGGGGTGTACAATGAGCAGTTCTTC
J: TRBJ2-5; size: -; D: TRBD1; V: TRBV15; CDR3: CATSRAGTGGEETQYF; DNA: TGTGCCACCAGCAGAGCCGGGACAGGGGGCGAGGAGACCCAGTACTTC
J: TRBJ2-3; size: -; D: TRBD2; V: TRBV5-1; CDR3: CASSGGLGGTDTQYF; DNA: TGCGCCAGCAGCGGGGGACTAGGGGGCACAGATACGCAGTATTTT
J: TRBJ2-6; size: -; D: -; V: TRBV5-6; CDR3: CASSRGFAGANVLTF; DNA: TGTGCCAGCAGCCGGGGTTTCGCTGGGGCCAACGTCCTGACTTTC
J: TRBJ2-7; size: -; D: -; V: TRBV19; CDR3: CASSIQVHGSAEQYF; DNA: TGTGCCAGTAGTATACAGGTCCACGGCTCGGCCGAGCAGTACTTC
J: TRBJ2-3; size: -; D: -; V: TRBV2; CDR3: CASSNRDTSTDTQYF; DNA: TGTGCCAGCAGCAACCGGGACACTAGCACAGATACGCAGTATTTT
J: TRBJ2-3; size: -; D: -; V: TRBV19; CDR3: CASSILAPLTTDTQYF; DNA: TGTGCCAGTAGTATTCTGGCTCCACTAACCACAGATACGCAGTATTTT
J: TRBJ2-3; size: once; D: -; V: TRBV6-5; CDR3: CASSYGGGSTDTQYF; DNA: TGTGCCAGCAGTTACGGGGGCGGAAGCACAGATACGCAGTATTTT
J: TRBJ2-1; size: -; D: -; V: TRBV19; CDR3: CASSILQGNEQFF; DNA: TGTGCCAGTAGTATTCTTCAGGGGAATGAGCAGTTCTTC
J: TRBJ2-7; size: once; D: -; V: TRBV19; CDR3: CASSMPRGPTYEQYF; DNA: TGTGCCAGTAGTATGCCAAGGGGCCCTACCTACGAGCAGTACTTC
J: TRBJ2-1; size: -; D: TRBD2; V: TRBV29-1; CDR3: CSANSGGLNEQFF; DNA: TGCAGCGCTAATAGCGGGGGGCTTAATGAGCAGTTCTTC
J: TRBJ1-6; size: once; D: TRBD1; V: TRBV11-1; CDR3: CASSLPGQSSSYNSPLHF; DNA: TGTGCCAGCAGCCTACCGGGACAGTCTAGCTCCTATAATTCACCCCTCCACTTT
J: TRBJ1-2; size: -; D: TRBD1; V: TRBV29-1; CDR3: CSVDGAGGVSGYGYTF; DNA: TGCAGCGTTGACGGGGCAGGGGGCGTTTCAGGCTATGGCTACACCTTC
J: TRBJ2-7; size: -; D: -; V: TRBV7-2; CDR3: CASSLRAIRDSVEQYF; DNA: TGTGCCAGCAGCTTAAGAGCGATCAGGGACTCGGTCGAGCAGTACTTC
J: TRBJ2-3; size: -; D: -; V: TRBV5-1; CDR3: CASSLAGGGGTDTQYF; DNA: TGCGCCAGCAGCTTGGCCGGAGGTGGGGGCACAGATACGCAGTATTTT
J: TRBJ1-6; size: -; D: -; V: TRBV6-1; CDR3: CASSARIAARSSYNSPLHF; DNA: TGTGCCAGCAGTGCCCGCATCGCGGCGCGGAGCTCCTATAATTCCCCCCTCCACTTT
J: TRBJ2-7; size: once; D: -; V: TRBV7-6; CDR3: CASSLAGAGAPYEQYF; DNA: TGTGCCAGCAGCTTAGCGGGGGCAGGGGCTCCCTACGAGCAGTACTTC
J: TRBJ2-4; size: -; D: TRBD1; V: TRBV4-2; CDR3: CASSQDARTGATKNIQYF; DNA: TGTGCCAGCAGCCAGGATGCAAGGACAGGGGCTACCAAAAACATTCAGTACTTC
J: TRBJ2-7; size: -; D: TRBD2; V: TRBV28; CDR3: CASSLLAGSYEQYF; DNA: TGTGCCAGCAGTTTATTAGCGGGAAGCTACGAGCAGTACTTC
J: TRBJ2-4; size: -; D: -; V: TRBV5-1; CDR3: CASSLGSGAKNIQYF; DNA: TGCGCCAGCAGCTTGGGGAGTGGAGCCAAAAACATTCAGTACTTC